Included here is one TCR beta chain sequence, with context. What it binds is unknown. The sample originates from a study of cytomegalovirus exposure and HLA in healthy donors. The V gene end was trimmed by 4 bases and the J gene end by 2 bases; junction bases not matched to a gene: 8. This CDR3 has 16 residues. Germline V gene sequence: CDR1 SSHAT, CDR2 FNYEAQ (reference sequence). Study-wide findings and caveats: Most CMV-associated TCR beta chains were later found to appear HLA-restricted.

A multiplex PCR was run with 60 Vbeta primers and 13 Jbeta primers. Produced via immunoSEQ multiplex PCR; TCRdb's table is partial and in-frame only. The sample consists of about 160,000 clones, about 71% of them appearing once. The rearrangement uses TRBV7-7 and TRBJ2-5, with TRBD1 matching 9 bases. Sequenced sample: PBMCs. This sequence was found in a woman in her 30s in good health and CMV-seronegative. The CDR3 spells CASSYRGPRAQETQYF. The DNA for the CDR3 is TGTGCCAGCAGCTACAGGGGGCCCCGAGCGCAAGAGACCCAGTACTTC. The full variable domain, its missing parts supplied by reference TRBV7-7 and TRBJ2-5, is GAGVSQSPRYKVTKRGQDVTLRCDPISSHATLYWYQQALGQGPEFLTYFNYEAQPDKSGLPSDRFSAERPEGSISTLTIQRTEQRDSAMYRCASSYRGPRAQETQYFGPGTRLLVL.